The 15 T cell receptor beta chains presented below share a single source sample, sequenced in a study of blood T cells in healthy people across ages. A second PCR of roughly 7 to 11 cycles used a sample-barcoded 5' primer and a J-beta primer mix. From the 5' RACE reads, TCRdb called clonotypes with MiXCR, one entry per CDR3 protein. Of more than 450,000 distinct CDR3 sequences listed, roughly a quarter are singletons. This sample also belongs to another study, concerning T cells of mothers and their children.

Sample: blood. These receptors were obtained from a boy aged 2-9 years in good health.

The chain has TRBV27 and TRBJ2-7; 10 bases match TRBD2. The CDR3 length is 15 residues. The V segment lost 0 bases and the J segment 2 bases; nucleotides outside the gene matches: 1. Per the germline V gene, CDR1 is MNHEY and CDR2 is SMNVEV (reference sequence). Here the CDR3 reads CASSLSLAGTYEQYF. The CDR3 DNA is TGTGCCAGCAGTTTATCACTAGCGGGAACCTACGAGCAGTACTTC.

This clonotype has only a few counts. The rearrangement joins TRBV11-2 to TRBJ2-1; D call uncertain. The germline CDR1 and CDR2 sequences are SGHAT and FQNNGV. The CDR3 covers 16 residues. V lost 1 base, J lost 4 bases, and 14 bases lay in between. The CDR3 spells CASSLVVGTQYNEQFF. The DNA of the CDR3 is TGTGCCAGCAGCTTAGTCGTAGGTACCCAATACAATGAGCAGTTCTTC.

The table lists this clonotype with a few counts. The chain uses TRBV10-3 and TRBJ2-5; the match to TRBD2 covers 7 bases. CDR3 size: 13 residues. The junction had 9 bases not matched to a gene; V was cut back by 10 bases and J by 4 bases. The germline gives CDR1 ENHRY, CDR2 SYGVKD. This chain's CDR3 is CATLGGWGETQYF. The CDR3 DNA reads as TGTGCCACCCTGGGGGGGTGGGGAGAGACCCAGTACTTC.

The V gene is TRBV29-1, the J gene TRBJ2-1, with 9 bases aligning to TRBD2. J was trimmed by 0 bases and V by 3 bases; bases with no gene match: 6. The CDR3 runs 16 residues. Germline CDR1 and CDR2: SQVTM and ANQGSEA. The DNA for the CDR3 is TGCAGCGTTGAGAGCGGGAGGACCGTCTCCTACAATGAGCAGTTCTTC. Translating it yields CSVESGRTVSYNEQFF.

This clonotype was recorded a few times. The J gene is TRBJ2-5, the V gene TRBV29-1; 13 bases map to TRBD2. The closer fit of TRBJ2-1 to the DNA end suggests the J call may be wrong. Germline V gene lookup returns CDR1 SQVTM and CDR2 ANQGSEA. There are 15 residues in the CDR3. CDR3 sequence reads: CSVRGGTSGANEQFF. In DNA form, the CDR3 reads TGCAGCGTTCGAGGTGGGACTAGCGGGGCAAATGAGCAGTTCTTC.

This clonotype was picked up a small number of times. The chain combines TRBV7-2 with TRBJ2-7; D may be TRBD2 (5 bases). The CDR3 length is 14 residues. Germline CDR1 SGHTA, CDR2 FQGNSA. Trimming removed 4 bases at V and 7 bases at J, with 17 bases between. The chain's CDR3 is CASSSLGRSGEQYF. The CDR3 DNA follows: TGTGCCAGCAGCTCCCTTGGGAGATCGGGGGAGCAGTACTTC.

The V and J genes are TRBV6-5 and TRBJ2-1, with TRBD1 matching 9 bases. The J call may be faulty, since TRBJ2-7 better matches the DNA end. This CDR3 comprises 14 residues. Germline V gene data show CDR1 as MNHEY and CDR2 as SVGAGI. CDR3 coding DNA: TGTGCCAGCAGCCTGGGACAGGGTGTTACCGAGCAGTACTTC. Translation gives CASSLGQGVTEQYF.

This chain uses TRBV6-6 with TRBJ1-1; weak D call: TRBD1 (6 bases). Deletions cut 7 bases from V and 5 bases from J, with 11 bases between. This CDR3 comprises 12 residues. Germline V lookup: CDR1 MNHNY, CDR2 SVGAGI (reference sequence). The CDR3 spells CASTTGLTEAFF. The CDR3 DNA sequence: TGTGCCAGCACCACAGGGTTGACTGAAGCTTTCTTT.

This chain uses TRBV15 with TRBJ1-4, with D unresolved. V shed 0 bases and J shed 0 bases, with 8 bases lying between them. The CDR3 length is 16 residues. CDR1 is LNHNV and CDR2 is YYDKDF in the germline V gene (reference sequence). CDR3: CATSRDVGATNEKLFF. CDR3 in DNA: TGTGCCACCAGCAGAGATGTCGGAGCAACTAATGAAAAACTGTTTTTT.

The chain carries TRBV3-1 and TRBJ2-2; 8 nucleotides agree with TRBD2. Germline V lookup: CDR1 LGHDT, CDR2 YNNKEL (reference sequence). The V segment lost 1 base and the J segment 2 bases; nucleotides outside the gene matches: 3. This CDR3 is 16 amino acids long. The DNA for the CDR3 is TGTGCCAGCAGCCAAGGACGGGGGGGCAACACCGGGGAGCTGTTTTTT. It translates to CASSQGRGGNTGELFF.

The CDR3 bases are TGTGCCAGCAGCGGCCGGGACAGGGGGCCCTACGAGCAGTACTTC. Residues: CASSGRDRGPYEQYF. This sequence joins TRBV5-6 and TRBJ2-7; 12 positions agree with TRBD1. The CDR3 contains 15 residues. The germline gives CDR1 SGHDT, CDR2 YYEEEE. Losses at the gene ends were 4 bases for V and 2 bases for J; bases not matched to a gene: 4.

This clonotype has only a few counts. The chain is built from TRBV4-2 and TRBJ2-5; the D is unclear. This CDR3 comprises 15 residues. Germline CDR1 is LGHNA and CDR2 is YNFKEQ. Deletions cut 0 bases from V and 6 bases from J, with 14 bases between. The CDR3 loop reads CASSQEARGRKTQYF. The CDR3 DNA reads as TGTGCCAGCAGCCAAGAGGCCCGCGGTCGGAAGACCCAGTACTTC.

This clonotype showed up just a few times. This rearrangement joins TRBV6-1 to TRBJ1-5, with a possible D match to TRBD1 (5 bases). Trimming removed 3 bases at V and 6 bases at J, with 15 bases between. Germline-derived CDR1 and CDR2 are MNHNS and SASEGT. The CDR3 runs to 15 residues. This CDR3 reads CASSDGTSSRQPQHF. The DNA for the CDR3 is TGTGCCAGCAGTGACGGGACCTCGAGTCGTCAGCCCCAGCATTTT.

This clonotype was observed at least ten times. The chain uses TRBV5-1 and TRBJ2-5, with 9 bases matching TRBD2. This CDR3 spans 13 amino acids. Germline V gene lookup returns CDR1 SGHRS and CDR2 YFSETQ. V was pared by 5 bases and J by 1 base, with 0 bases of the junction left unmatched. The CDR3 DNA sequence: TGCGCCAGCAGGACTAGCGGCCAAGAGACCCAGTACTTC. Protein sequence: CASRTSGQETQYF.

This clonotype was seen more than once but under ten times. The V call is TRBV12-3 or TRBV12-4, the J call TRBJ2-5; 9 nucleotides agree with TRBD2. This CDR3 comprises 16 residues. Unmatched junction bases numbered 7, after V lost 2 bases and J lost 3 bases. This chain's CDR3 is CASSLIGIAGEETQYF. The CDR3 region has the DNA TGTGCCAGCAGTTTAATCGGGATAGCGGGAGAAGAGACCCAGTACTTC.